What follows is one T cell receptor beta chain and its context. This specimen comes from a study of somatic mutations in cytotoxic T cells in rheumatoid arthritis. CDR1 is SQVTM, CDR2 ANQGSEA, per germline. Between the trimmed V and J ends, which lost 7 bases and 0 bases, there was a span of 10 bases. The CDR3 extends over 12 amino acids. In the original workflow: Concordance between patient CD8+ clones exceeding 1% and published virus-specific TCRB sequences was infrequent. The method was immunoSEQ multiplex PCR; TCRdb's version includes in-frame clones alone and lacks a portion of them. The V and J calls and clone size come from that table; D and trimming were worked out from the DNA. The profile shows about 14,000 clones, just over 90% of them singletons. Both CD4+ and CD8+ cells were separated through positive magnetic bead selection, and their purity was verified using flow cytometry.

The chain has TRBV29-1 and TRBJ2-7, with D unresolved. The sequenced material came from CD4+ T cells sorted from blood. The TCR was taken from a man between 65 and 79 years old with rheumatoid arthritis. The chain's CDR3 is CSARVSSYEQYF. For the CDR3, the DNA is TGCAGCGCGCGCGTGAGCTCCTACGAGCAGTACTTC.